The 9 T cell receptor beta chains below all came from one sample that was sequenced in a study of blood T cell repertoires in COVID-19. Repertoires were generated with immunoSEQ multiplex PCR, while TCRdb's copy carries only in-frame clones and drops some. The data show roughly 200,000 clones, 80% seen once. The sequenced sample was peripheral blood. All receptors come from a woman between 65 and 79 years old with acute or convalescent COVID-19.

This chain connects TRBV28 to TRBJ2-7, with D unclear. V was cut by 2 bases and J by 1 base, with 3 bases left in between. From germline, CDR1 is MDHEN and CDR2 SYDVKM. The CDR3 is 12 amino acids. CDR3 coding DNA: TGTGCCAGCAGTTTACAGTCCTACGAGCAGTACTTC. Its translation is CASSLQSYEQYF.

The chain combines TRBV6-5 with TRBJ2-7; 11 nucleotides agree with TRBD2. The CDR3 has 14 amino acids. Germline V lookup: CDR1 MNHEY, CDR2 SVGAGI. J was trimmed by 5 bases and V by 6 bases; bases with no gene match: 6. The CDR3 nucleotides read TGTGCCAGCAGCCTACTAGCGGGAGCGGACGAGCAGTACTTC. It yields the protein CASSLLAGADEQYF.

For the CDR3, the DNA is TGCAGCGCAGGTGTTTCGGACGAGCAGTACTTC. It encodes CSAGVSDEQYF. The gene calls are TRBV20-1 and TRBJ2-7; D unresolved. The V gene's germline CDR1 is DFQATT and CDR2 SNEGSKA (reference sequence). The CDR3 extends over 11 amino acids.

The chain recombines TRBV19 with TRBJ2-5; 9 bases line up with TRBD2. Trimming removed 6 bases from V and 4 bases from J; junction bases left unmatched: 12. Germline CDR1 and CDR2: LNHDA and SQIVND (reference sequence). The CDR3 is 16 residues long. The CDR3 nucleotides read TGTGCCAGTAGCCTGGGGGTAGCGGGAGAAAGAGAGACCCAGTACTTC. Its translation is CASSLGVAGERETQYF.

The chain recombines TRBV5-4 with TRBJ1-3; TRBD1 might be the D (5 bases). The CDR3 contains 14 residues. Germline V gives CDR1 SGHNT, CDR2 YYREEE (reference sequence). Trimming left V 4 bases short and J 3 bases short, with 11 bases between. CDR3: CASSLDSGGNTIYF. CDR3 DNA sequence: TGTGCCAGCAGCCTTGACAGTGGTGGAAACACCATATATTTT.

The rearrangement links TRBV3-1 (or the pseudogene TRBV3-2) to TRBJ2-7, with 7 bases matching TRBD2. This CDR3 contains 15 residues. V shed 1 base and J 0 bases; nucleotides not matched to a gene: 3. CDR1 and CDR2 (germline): LGHDT, YNNKEL (reference sequence). CDR3 nucleotides: TGTGCCAGCAGCCAAGTGGGGAGGGCCTCCTACGAGCAGTACTTC. It translates to CASSQVGRASYEQYF.

The chain employs TRBV4-2 and TRBJ2-1; 10 nucleotides match TRBD2. In germline, CDR1 is LGHNA, CDR2 YNFKEQ. The ends lost 0 bases at V and 10 bases at J; junction bases unmatched: 12. The CDR3 totals 17 residues. The CDR3 loop is CASSQDGASGRLGEQFF. The CDR3 DNA is TGTGCCAGCAGCCAAGATGGGGCTAGCGGGAGACTGGGCGAGCAGTTCTTC.

V and J are TRBV24-1 and TRBJ2-2, with 9 nucleotides matching TRBD1. V shed 0 bases, J shed 6 bases, and the junction held 7 bases outside the gene matches. Germline V gene sequence: CDR1 KGHDR, CDR2 SFDVKD. The CDR3 sequence is 17 residues long. The CDR3 loop reads CATSDLGGQGVAGELFF. DNA for the CDR3: TGTGCCACCAGTGATTTGGGGGGACAGGGAGTCGCCGGGGAGCTGTTTTTT.

On this clone: This specimen includes other DNA sequences encoding the same CDR3. J is TRBJ2-5 and V is TRBV5-1; the D is unclear. Looked up from germline, CDR1 is SGHRS and CDR2 is YFSETQ. The CDR3 covers 13 residues. Trimming removed 0 bases from V and 5 bases from J, with 8 bases in between. In DNA form, the CDR3 reads TGCGCCAGCAGCTTGGTGCCCGGGGAGACCCAGTACTTC. Its translation: CASSLVPGETQYF. Complete variable domain (other parts from reference TRBV5-1 and TRBJ2-5): KAGVTQTPRYLIKTRGQQVTLSCSPISGHRSVSWYQQTPGQGLQFLFEYFSETQRNKGNFPGRFSGRQFSNSRSEMNVSTLELGDSALYLCASSLVPGETQYFGPGTRLLVL.